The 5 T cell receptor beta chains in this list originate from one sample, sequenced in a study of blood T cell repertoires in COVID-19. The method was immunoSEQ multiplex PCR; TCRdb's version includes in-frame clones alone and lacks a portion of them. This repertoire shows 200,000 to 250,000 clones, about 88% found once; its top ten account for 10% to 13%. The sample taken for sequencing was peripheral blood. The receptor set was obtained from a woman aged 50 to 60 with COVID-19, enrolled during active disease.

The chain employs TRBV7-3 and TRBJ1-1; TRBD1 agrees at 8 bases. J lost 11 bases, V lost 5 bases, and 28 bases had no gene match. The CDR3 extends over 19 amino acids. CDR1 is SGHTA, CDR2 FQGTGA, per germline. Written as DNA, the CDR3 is TGTGCCAGCAGCAATACCCCGGGACAGGAGGCAGTATTAGGGATTTTGGCTTTCTTT. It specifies CASSNTPGQEAVLGILAFF. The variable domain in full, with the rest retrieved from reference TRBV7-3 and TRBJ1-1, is GAGVSQTPSNKVTEKGKYVELRCDPISGHTALYWYRQSLGQGPEFLIYFQGTGAADDSGLPNDRFFAVRPEGSVSTLKIQRTERGDSAVYLCASSNTPGQEAVLGILAFFGQGTRLTVV.

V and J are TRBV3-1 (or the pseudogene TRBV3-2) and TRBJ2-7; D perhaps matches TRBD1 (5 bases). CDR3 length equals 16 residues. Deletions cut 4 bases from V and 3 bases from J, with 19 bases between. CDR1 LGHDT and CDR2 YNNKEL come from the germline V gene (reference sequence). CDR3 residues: CASSPTWQGIGYEQYF. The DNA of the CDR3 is TGTGCCAGCAGCCCCACCTGGCAGGGAATAGGCTACGAGCAGTACTTC.

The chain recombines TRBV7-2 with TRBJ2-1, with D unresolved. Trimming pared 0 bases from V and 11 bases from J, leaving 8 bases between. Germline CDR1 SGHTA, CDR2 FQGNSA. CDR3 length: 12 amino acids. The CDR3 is CASSLAVGQQFF. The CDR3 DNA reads TGTGCCAGCAGCTTAGCGGTCGGTCAGCAGTTCTTC.

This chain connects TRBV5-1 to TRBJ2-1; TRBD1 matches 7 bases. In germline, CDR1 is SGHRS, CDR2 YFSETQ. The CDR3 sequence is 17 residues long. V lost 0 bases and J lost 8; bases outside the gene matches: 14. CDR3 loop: CASSLARGTALVDEQFF. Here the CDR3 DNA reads TGCGCCAGCAGCTTGGCCCGAGGGACAGCTTTAGTCGATGAGCAGTTCTTC.

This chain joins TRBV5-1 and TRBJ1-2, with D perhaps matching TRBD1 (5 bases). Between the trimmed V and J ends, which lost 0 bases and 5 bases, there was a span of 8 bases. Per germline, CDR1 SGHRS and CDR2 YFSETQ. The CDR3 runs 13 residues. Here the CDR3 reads CASSLGRQYGYTF. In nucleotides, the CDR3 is TGCGCCAGCAGCTTGGGGCGACAGTATGGCTACACCTTC.